Shown below are 15 T cell receptor beta chains from a single sample sequenced in a study of blood T cell repertoires in COVID-19. Clones were sequenced by immunoSEQ multiplex PCR, and TCRdb holds only the in-frame ones, with some missing. The sample gives about 38,000 clones, 70% to 90% of which show up once; almost 35% is in the top ten. Sequencing was done on a sample of peripheral blood. The receptors come from a man in his 70s with active COVID-19.

In DNA, the CDR3 is TGTGCCAGCAGTCCCCCCCAGGGGACGAGCACTGAAGCTTTCTTT. Translating gives CASSPPQGTSTEAFF. This sequence joins TRBV27 and TRBJ1-1, with a possible D match to TRBD1 (6 bases). The germline V gene has CDR1 MNHEY and CDR2 SMNVEV (reference sequence). V lost 5 bases, J lost 4 bases, and 17 bases lay in between. The CDR3 consists of 15 residues.

This sequence joins TRBV6-5 and TRBJ2-5; D not certain. The CDR3 length is 13 residues. The germline V and J ends were trimmed by 4 bases and 4 bases, with 10 bases remaining between them. Germline values: CDR1 MNHEY, CDR2 SVGAGI. This chain's CDR3 is CASSWAPSETQYF. CDR3 coding DNA: TGTGCCAGCAGTTGGGCCCCATCAGAGACCCAGTACTTC.

This chain joins TRBV19 and TRBJ1-6, with D possibly matching TRBD1 (5 bases). Between the trimmed V and J ends, which lost 3 bases and 6 bases, there was a span of 9 bases. CDR1 is LNHDA and CDR2 is SQIVND in the germline V gene (reference sequence). This CDR3 spans 14 amino acids. The CDR3: CASSMGRVNSPLHF. Here the CDR3 DNA reads TGTGCCAGTAGTATGGGCAGGGTTAATTCACCCCTCCACTTT.

This clone was seen just once. The chain combines TRBV7-2 with TRBJ2-3; a possible D gene is TRBD2 (6 bases). The CDR3 length is 19 residues. Germline CDR1 SGHTA, CDR2 FQGNSA. V was trimmed by 11 bases and J by 2 bases, leaving 32 bases between them. CDR3 sequence: CASRPRALFLRGTTDTQYF. DNA of the CDR3: TGTGCCTCCCGACCCAGGGCGCTCTTTCTACGGGGGACCACAGATACGCAGTATTTT.

CDR3 residues: CASSVVAGGIYNEQFF. The DNA for the CDR3 is TGTGCCAGCAGCGTAGTAGCCGGGGGGATCTACAATGAGCAGTTCTTC. V and J are TRBV9 and TRBJ2-1; TRBD2 agrees at 7 bases. J gave up 3 bases and V 0 bases, and 6 bases lay outside the gene matches. This CDR3 is 16 amino acids long. CDR1 is SGDLS and CDR2 is YYNGEE in the germline V gene.

This rearrangement joins TRBV7-2 to TRBJ2-4, with 7 bases aligning to TRBD2. Germline CDR1 SGHTA, CDR2 FQGNSA. Trimming took 5 bases from V and 2 from J; bases not matched to a gene: 6. The CDR3 spans 15 residues. The CDR3 loop is CASSVGRGSKNIQYF. The CDR3 DNA sequence: TGTGCCAGCAGCGTCGGGCGGGGGTCCAAAAACATTCAGTACTTC.

This sequence joins TRBV2 and TRBJ2-6; D gene ambiguous. V was trimmed by 6 bases and J by 0 bases, leaving 6 bases between them. The CDR3 spans 14 residues. CDR1 and CDR2 from the germline V gene are SNHLY and FYNNEI. CDR3 loop: CASSLFSGANVLTF. The CDR3 DNA reads TGTGCCAGCAGCCTGTTCTCTGGGGCCAACGTCCTGACTTTC.

The chain employs TRBV27 and TRBJ1-4; the match to TRBD1 covers 7 bases. CDR3 length: 15 residues. Germline CDR1 is MNHEY and CDR2 is SMNVEV (reference sequence). V lost 6 bases to trimming and J lost 7 bases; unmatched junction nucleotides: 11. In nucleotides, the CDR3 is TGTGCCAGCAGCCATACAGGGGTTCTGGTTGAAAAACTGTTTTTT. Translation gives CASSHTGVLVEKLFF.

The chain employs TRBV11-2 and TRBJ1-6, with TRBD1 as a possible D gene (5 bases). V dropped 4 bases and J dropped 9 bases, with 19 bases sitting between them. The germline V gene has CDR1 SGHAT and CDR2 FQNNGV. The CDR3 has 16 amino acids. This CDR3 reads CASSSSHGGLVSPLHF. The DNA of the CDR3 is TGTGCCAGCAGCTCCTCCCACGGGGGTTTGGTTTCACCCCTCCACTTT.

The V call is TRBV12-3 or TRBV12-4, the J call TRBJ1-5; 7 bases are shared with TRBD1. The CDR3 contains 12 residues. Trimming removed 5 bases from V and 7 bases from J; junction bases left unmatched: 2. DNA of the CDR3: TGTGCCAGCAGTACAGGGGCCCAGCCCCAGCATTTT. This encodes CASSTGAQPQHF.

V gene TRBV27 combines with J gene TRBJ1-1; TRBD1 matches at 8 bases. Losses at the gene ends were 10 bases for V and 9 bases for J; bases not matched to a gene: 16. The CDR3 length is 14 residues. Germline V gene lookup returns CDR1 MNHEY and CDR2 SMNVEV (reference sequence). CDR3 DNA: TGTGCCACCTCCCGGGACAGGTCCCAAACTAAAGCTTTCTTT. This translates into CATSRDRSQTKAFF.

The chain carries TRBV28 and TRBJ1-2; D unresolved. V dropped 2 bases and J dropped 5 bases, with 6 bases sitting between them. The length of the CDR3 is 12 residues. CDR1 MDHEN and CDR2 SYDVKM come from the germline V gene. CDR3 sequence reads: CASSLPAYGYTF. CDR3 DNA sequence: TGTGCCAGCAGTTTACCAGCGTATGGCTACACCTTC.

The rearrangement joins TRBV27 to TRBJ1-1, with TRBD1 matching over 9 bases. The V gene's germline CDR1 is MNHEY and CDR2 SMNVEV (reference sequence). V trimming: 5 bases; J trimming: 4 bases; junction bases outside the gene matches: 8. The CDR3 covers 15 residues. CDR3 in amino acids: CASSPRTGVGTEAFF. The CDR3, as DNA: TGTGCCAGCAGTCCACGGACAGGGGTGGGCACTGAAGCTTTCTTT.

V usage is TRBV7-2 and J usage is TRBJ2-2, with TRBD2 matching over 9 bases. J was trimmed by 4 bases and V by 8 bases; bases with no gene match: 5. The CDR3 totals 14 residues. CDR1 and CDR2 (germline): SGHTA, FQGNSA. Here the CDR3 DNA reads TGTGCCAGCGGACTAGCGTGGAGCACCGGGGAGCTGTTTTTT. The encoded protein is CASGLAWSTGELFF.

The rearrangement uses TRBV9 and TRBJ1-5; a possible D gene is TRBD1 (5 bases). Germline V CDR1 and CDR2: SGDLS, YYNGEE. V gave up 6 bases and J gave up 5 bases, with 21 bases separating them. The CDR3 runs 16 residues. Written as DNA, the CDR3 is TGTGCCAGCAAGTGGATTATCAGGGAAGGGGATCAGCCCCAGCATTTT. Amino acid sequence: CASKWIIREGDQPQHF.